This T cell receptor (beta chain) was profiled in a study of T cell repertoires in cytomegalovirus infection. The study's findings and limits: Accumulated public TCR beta family frequency recognized individuals carrying CMV together with the relevant HLA. The ex vivo response was dominated by HLA-C-restricted CMV-specific TCR beta clonotypes.

CDR1 and CDR2 (germline): GTSNPN, SVGIG (reference sequence). V shed 5 bases and J shed 0 bases, with 9 bases lying between them. The length of the CDR3 is 13 residues. From the reads, TCRdb called clonotypes with MiXCR, one entry per CDR3 protein. The profile shows approximately 180,000 distinct CDR3 sequences, about 18% of them singletons. This clonotype appeared many times. As yet, its antigen is unknown. The chain recombines TRBV30 with TRBJ2-3; unclear D gene. Material: CD8+ T cells from PBMCs. The origin of this receptor is a human donor in good health (CMV status not recorded). Some clones in this sample may be carry-over from other donors' samples. This chain's CDR3 is CAWGRLSTDTQYF. CDR3 DNA sequence: TGTGCCTGGGGACGCCTTAGCACAGATACGCAGTATTTT. The whole variable domain, remainder taken from reference TRBV30 and TRBJ2-3, is SQTIHQWPATLVQPVGSPLSLECTVEGTSNPNLYWYRQAAGRGLQLLFYSVGIGQISSEVPQNLSASRPQDRQFILSSKKLLLSDSGFYLCAWGRLSTDTQYFGPGTRLTVL.